This is a list of T cell receptor beta chains from one sample in a study of patients and donors after allogeneic stem cell transplantation. TCRdb re-called the RT-PCR reads with MiXCR, one entry per CDR3 protein. The table has some 880,000 distinct CDR3 sequences, about a sixth seen once. Specimen: blood, either unsorted or a sorted T cell fraction (not recorded which). The source of these receptors is a human donor who was either an allogeneic HSCT recipient or a stem cell or donor lymphocyte infusion donor (not recorded which). It is not recorded whose cells these are; they may come from a transplant donor. Both conserved end residues are part of each CDR3. The D gene is left open where the match is weak. Expanded clones get a size class; other rows say once, few or many, or leave the size out.

TRBJ2-1	TRBD2	TRBV5-1	.	CASSLGREASNEQFF	TGCGCCAGCAGCTTAGGACGGGAGGCCTCCAATGAGCAGTTCTTC
TRBJ2-7	TRBD2	TRBV10-3	few	CAIQTGTSGTLEQYF	TGTGCCATCCAGACGGGGACTAGCGGGACGCTTGAGCAGTACTTC
TRBJ2-7	TRBD1	TRBV12-3/TRBV12-4	.	CASSPRQGIVPYEQYF	TGTGCCAGCAGCCCCAGACAGGGTATAGTTCCCTACGAGCAGTACTTC
TRBJ1-1	.	TRBV5-1	few	CASSLTPGVWNTEAFF	TGCGCCAGCAGCCTCACCCCAGGGGTTTGGAACACTGAAGCTTTCTTT
TRBJ2-5	.	TRBV20-1	many	CSASQETQYF	TGCAGTGCTAGCCAAGAGACCCAGTACTTC
TRBJ1-5	TRBD1	TRBV27	.	CASSGTGVFQPQHF	TGTGCCAGCAGTGGGACAGGGGTTTTCCAGCCCCAGCATTTT
TRBJ2-1	TRBD2	TRBV6-5	few	CASSYFLGAGGRGEQFF	TGTGCCAGCAGTTATTTTCTCGGAGCGGGGGGTCGGGGTGAGCAGTTCTTC
TRBJ1-1	.	TRBV25-1	few	CASTLAGTEAFF	TGTGCCAGCACTTTAGCGGGGACCGAAGCTTTCTTT
TRBJ2-7	.	TRBV5-6	.	CASSRLVRTYEQYF	TGTGCCAGCAGCCGACTAGTTCGGACCTACGAGCAGTACTTC
TRBJ2-2	.	TRBV5-1	many	CASSLARGGTGELFF	TGTGCCAGCAGTTTAGCGAGGGGTGGGACCGGGGAGCTGTTTTTT
TRBJ2-1	.	TRBV20-1	many	CSARGLYF	TGCAGTGCTAGAGGGCTCTACTTC
TRBJ2-1	TRBD1	TRBV9	.	CASSARDRGMGEQFF	TGTGCCAGCAGCGCCCGGGACAGGGGGATGGGTGAGCAGTTCTTC
TRBJ2-6	.	TRBV5-5	.	CASSPWRVGANVLTF	TGTGCCAGCAGCCCTTGGAGGGTCGGGGCCAACGTCCTGACTTTC
TRBJ2-1	.	TRBV6-1	.	CASSPPTGPSYNEQFF	TGTGCCAGCAGTCCCCCCACGGGGCCCTCCTACAATGAGCAGTTCTTC
TRBJ2-1	TRBD2	TRBV20-1	.	CSGRSASGGAGEQFF	TGCAGTGGGAGGTCCGCAAGCGGGGGGGCAGGGGAGCAGTTCTTC
TRBJ1-3	.	TRBV12-3/TRBV12-4	.	CASSLRMARSGNTIYF	TGTGCCAGCAGTTTAAGGATGGCACGCTCTGGAAACACCATATATTTT
TRBJ1-5	.	TRBV12-3/TRBV12-4	many	CASSSGWDQPQHF	TGTGCCAGCAGTTCGGGATGGGATCAGCCCCAGCATTTT
TRBJ1-1	.	TRBV20-1	.	CSALSGYWTEAFF	TGCAGTGCTCTCTCAGGGTATTGGACTGAAGCTTTCTTT
TRBJ2-5	TRBD2	TRBV7-8	.	CASSLRPLGREPSVTQYF	TGTGCCAGCAGCTTACGACCGCTGGGGAGGGAGCCAAGTGTGACCCAGTACTTC
TRBJ2-5	.	TRBV6-6	many	CASTRGGETQYF	TGTGCCAGCACCAGGGGTGGAGAGACCCAGTACTTC
TRBJ1-6	.	TRBV12-3/TRBV12-4	.	CASTKEGGLNSPLHF	TGTGCCAGCACCAAAGAGGGGGGCCTTAATTCACCCCTCCACTTT
TRBJ2-5	.	TRBV20-1	.	CSAPQASMYETQYF	TGCAGTGCCCCCCAGGCGTCTATGTACGAGACCCAGTACTTC
TRBJ2-7	TRBD2	TRBV11-2	few	CASSLAIAGTYEQYF	TGTGCCAGCAGCTTAGCGATAGCGGGAACCTACGAGCAGTACTTC
TRBJ2-3	TRBD1	TRBV30	.	CAWSVGVDRVLDTQYF	TGTGCCTGGAGTGTAGGGGTGGACAGGGTCTTAGATACGCAGTATTTT
TRBJ2-1	.	TRBV7-9	.	CASSPWVQEDDEQFF	TGTGCCAGCAGCCCTTGGGTCCAGGAGGACGATGAGCAGTTCTTC
TRBJ2-1	.	TRBV20-1	few	CSARGLTTYNEQFF	TGCAGTGCTAGGGGACTTACTACCTACAATGAGCAGTTCTTC
TRBJ2-7	.	TRBV4-1	many	CASSQEGSRVYEQYF	TGCGCCAGCAGCCAAGAGGGGTCTCGGGTCTACGAGCAGTACTTC
TRBJ2-7	.	TRBV6-6	.	CASVDSTYEQYF	TGTGCCAGCGTTGACAGCACCTACGAGCAGTACTTC
TRBJ1-5	.	TRBV5-6	.	CASSLRTENSNQPQHF	TGTGCCAGCAGCTTGAGGACAGAAAATAGCAATCAGCCCCAGCATTTT
TRBJ2-7	.	TRBV25-1	.	CASSVGGPGYEQYF	TGTGCCAGCAGTGTGGGGGGCCCGGGCTACGAGCAGTACTTC
TRBJ2-6	.	TRBV7-2	few	CASRRNSGANVLTF	TGTGCCAGCAGAAGAAACTCTGGGGCCAACGTCCTGACTTTC
TRBJ2-3	.	TRBV9	.	CASSVLSRTDTQYF	TGTGCCAGCAGCGTACTCTCCCGCACAGATACGCAGTATTTT
TRBJ2-2	TRBD1	TRBV29-1	.	CSVGSRTGGNTGELFF	TGCAGCGTTGGGAGCCGGACAGGGGGAAACACCGGGGAGCTGTTTTTT
TRBJ1-6	TRBD1	TRBV12-3/TRBV12-4	.	CASRIGTGGSNSPLHF	TGTGCCAGCAGGATCGGGACAGGGGGCAGCAATTCACCCCTCCACTTT